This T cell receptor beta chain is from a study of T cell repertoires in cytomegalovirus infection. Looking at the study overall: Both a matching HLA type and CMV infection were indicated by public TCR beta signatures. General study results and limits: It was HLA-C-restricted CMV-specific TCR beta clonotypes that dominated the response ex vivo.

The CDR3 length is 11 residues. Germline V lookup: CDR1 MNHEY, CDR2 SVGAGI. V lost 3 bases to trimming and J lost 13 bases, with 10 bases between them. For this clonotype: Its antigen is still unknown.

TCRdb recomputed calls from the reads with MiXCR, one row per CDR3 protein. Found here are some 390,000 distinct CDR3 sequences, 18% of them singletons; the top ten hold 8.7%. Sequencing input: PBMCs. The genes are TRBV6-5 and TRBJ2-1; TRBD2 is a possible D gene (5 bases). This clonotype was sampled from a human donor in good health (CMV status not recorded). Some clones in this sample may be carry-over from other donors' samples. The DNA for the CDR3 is TGTGCCAGCAGTTATGGGGAGTTCCAGTTCTTC. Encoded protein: CASSYGEFQFF.